A single T cell receptor (beta chain) is shown here with its context. Sequencing was performed with immunoSEQ multiplex PCR; in TCRdb, only in-frame clones are kept and a portion is missing. The sample holds approximately 120,000 clones, 90% to 95% seen once. These data belong to a study of cytomegalovirus exposure and HLA in healthy donors. About the study: A later analysis reported the 100 to 150 validation repertoires used the same platform as the 666 first-cohort repertoires.

Material: PBMCs. The TCR sequence derives from a young woman in good health and CMV-seronegative.

The CDR3 protein is CASVGGANYGYTF. The CDR3 region has the DNA TGCGCCAGCGTCGGCGGCGCTAACTATGGCTACACCTTC. The chain combines TRBV4-1 with TRBJ1-2; D unclear. Trimming took off 8 bases at V and 0 bases at J, with 10 bases between the two ends. Germline CDR1 MGHRA, CDR2 YSYEKL. There are 13 residues in the CDR3.